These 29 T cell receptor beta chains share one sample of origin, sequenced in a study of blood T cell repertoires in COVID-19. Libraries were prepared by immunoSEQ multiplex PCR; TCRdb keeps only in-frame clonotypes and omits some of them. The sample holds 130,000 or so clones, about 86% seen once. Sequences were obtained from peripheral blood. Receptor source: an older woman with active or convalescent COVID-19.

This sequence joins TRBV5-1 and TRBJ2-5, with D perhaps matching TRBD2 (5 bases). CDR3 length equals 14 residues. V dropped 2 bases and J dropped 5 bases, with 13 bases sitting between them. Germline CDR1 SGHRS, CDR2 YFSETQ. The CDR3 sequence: CASSFGLAEETQYF. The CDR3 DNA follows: TGCGCCAGCAGCTTCGGACTGGCGGAGGAGACCCAGTACTTC.

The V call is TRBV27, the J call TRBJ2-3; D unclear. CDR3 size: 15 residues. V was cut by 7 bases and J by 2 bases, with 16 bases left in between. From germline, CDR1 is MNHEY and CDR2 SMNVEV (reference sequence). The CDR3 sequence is CASTSLELVTDTQYF. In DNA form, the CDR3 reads TGTGCCAGCACCTCTCTCGAGCTAGTCACAGATACGCAGTATTTT.

In DNA, the CDR3 is TGTGCCAGCAGCTTAAACGCAGGGGCAGGGGATGAGCAGTTCTTC. The encoded protein is CASSLNAGAGDEQFF. This rearrangement joins TRBV7-3 to TRBJ2-1; D possibly corresponds to TRBD1 (6 bases). V shed 1 base and J shed 8 bases, with 15 bases lying between them. This CDR3 region has 15 residues. Per germline, CDR1 SGHTA and CDR2 FQGTGA.

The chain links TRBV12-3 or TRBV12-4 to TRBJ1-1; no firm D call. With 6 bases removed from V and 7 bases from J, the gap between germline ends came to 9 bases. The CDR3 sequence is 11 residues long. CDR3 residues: CASSRYSEAFF. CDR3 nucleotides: TGTGCCAGCAGCCGATACAGTGAAGCTTTCTTT.

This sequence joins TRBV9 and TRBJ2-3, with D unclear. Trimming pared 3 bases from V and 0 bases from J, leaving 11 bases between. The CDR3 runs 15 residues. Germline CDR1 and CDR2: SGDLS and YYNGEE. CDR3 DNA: TGTGCCAGCAGCGACACGGGTTCTAGCACAGATACGCAGTATTTT. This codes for CASSDTGSSTDTQYF.

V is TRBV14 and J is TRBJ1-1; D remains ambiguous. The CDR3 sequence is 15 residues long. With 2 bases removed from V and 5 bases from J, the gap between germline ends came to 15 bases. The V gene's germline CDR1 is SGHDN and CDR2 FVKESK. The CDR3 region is CASSQTGPRDTEAFF. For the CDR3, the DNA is TGTGCCAGCAGCCAAACCGGACCGAGGGATACTGAAGCTTTCTTT.

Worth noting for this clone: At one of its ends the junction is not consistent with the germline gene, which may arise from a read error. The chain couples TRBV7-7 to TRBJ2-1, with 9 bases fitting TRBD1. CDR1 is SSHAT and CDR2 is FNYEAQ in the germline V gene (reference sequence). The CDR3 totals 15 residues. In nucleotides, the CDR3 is TGTGCTAGCAGCCCACCGGGACAGGGATTAAATGAGCAGTTCTTC. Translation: CASSPPGQGLNEQFF.

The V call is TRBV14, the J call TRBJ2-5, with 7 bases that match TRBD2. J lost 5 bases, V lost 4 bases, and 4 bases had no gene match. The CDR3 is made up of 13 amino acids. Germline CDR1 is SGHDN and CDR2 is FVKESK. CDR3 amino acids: CASSPGRLETQYF. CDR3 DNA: TGTGCCAGCAGCCCCGGGAGGTTGGAGACCCAGTACTTC.

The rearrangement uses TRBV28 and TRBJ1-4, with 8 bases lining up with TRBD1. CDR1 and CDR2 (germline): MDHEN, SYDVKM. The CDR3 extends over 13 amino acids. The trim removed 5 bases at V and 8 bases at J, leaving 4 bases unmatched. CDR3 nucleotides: TGTGCCAGCAGTATCAGGGGGCTGGAAAAACTGTTTTTT. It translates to CASSIRGLEKLFF.

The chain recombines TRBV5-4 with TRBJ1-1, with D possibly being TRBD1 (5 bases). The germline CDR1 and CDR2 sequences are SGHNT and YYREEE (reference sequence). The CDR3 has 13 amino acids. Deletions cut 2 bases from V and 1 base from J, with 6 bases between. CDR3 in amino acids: CASSFTGNTEAFF. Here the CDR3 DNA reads TGTGCCAGCAGCTTTACAGGGAACACTGAAGCTTTCTTT.

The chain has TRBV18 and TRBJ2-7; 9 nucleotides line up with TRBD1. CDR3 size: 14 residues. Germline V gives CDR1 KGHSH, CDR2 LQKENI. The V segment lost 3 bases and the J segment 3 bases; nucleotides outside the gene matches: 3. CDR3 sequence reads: CASSPGTGRYEQYF. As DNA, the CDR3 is TGTGCCAGCTCACCCGGGACAGGGCGCTACGAGCAGTACTTC.

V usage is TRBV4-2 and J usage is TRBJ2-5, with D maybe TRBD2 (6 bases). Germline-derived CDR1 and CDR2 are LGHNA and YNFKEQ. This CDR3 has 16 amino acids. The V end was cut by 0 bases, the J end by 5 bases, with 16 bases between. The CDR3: CASSQDGSGLLETQYF. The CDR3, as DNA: TGTGCCAGCAGCCAAGATGGGTCGGGACTCCTGGAGACCCAGTACTTC.

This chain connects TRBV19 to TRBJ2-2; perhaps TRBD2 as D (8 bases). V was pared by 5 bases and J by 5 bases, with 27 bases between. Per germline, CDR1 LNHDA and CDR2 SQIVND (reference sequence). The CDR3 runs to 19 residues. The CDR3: CASSARGGTVFFGTGELFF. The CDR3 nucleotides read TGTGCCAGTAGTGCCCGCGGGGGGACAGTCTTTTTCGGGACCGGGGAGCTGTTTTTT.

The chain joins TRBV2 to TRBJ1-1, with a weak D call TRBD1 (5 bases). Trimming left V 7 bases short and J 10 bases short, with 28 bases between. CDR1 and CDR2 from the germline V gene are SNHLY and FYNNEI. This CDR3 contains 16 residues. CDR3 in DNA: TGTGCCAGCACCGTGAACTCAGGGACTAGATCGGAACGAGCTTTCTTT. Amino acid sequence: CASTVNSGTRSERAFF.

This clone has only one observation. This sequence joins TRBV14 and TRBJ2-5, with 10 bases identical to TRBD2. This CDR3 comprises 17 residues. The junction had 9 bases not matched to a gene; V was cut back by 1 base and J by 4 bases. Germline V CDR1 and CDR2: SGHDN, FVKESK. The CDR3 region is CASSQGDSGRLRETQYF. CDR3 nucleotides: TGTGCCAGCAGCCAAGGAGATAGCGGGAGGTTACGAGAGACCCAGTACTTC.

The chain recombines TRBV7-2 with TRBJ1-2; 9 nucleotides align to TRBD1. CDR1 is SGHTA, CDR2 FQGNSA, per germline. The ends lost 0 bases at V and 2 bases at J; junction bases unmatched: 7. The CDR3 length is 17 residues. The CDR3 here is CASSLAWGTGWNYGYTF. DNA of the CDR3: TGTGCCAGCAGCTTAGCGTGGGGGACAGGGTGGAACTATGGCTACACCTTC.

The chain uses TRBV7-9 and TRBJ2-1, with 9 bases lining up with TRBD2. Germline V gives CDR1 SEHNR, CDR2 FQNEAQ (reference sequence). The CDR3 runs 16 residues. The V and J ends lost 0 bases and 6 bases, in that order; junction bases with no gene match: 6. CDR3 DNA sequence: TGTGCCAGCAGCTTAGCCCCTAGCGGGATCCTCAATGAGCAGTTCTTC. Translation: CASSLAPSGILNEQFF.

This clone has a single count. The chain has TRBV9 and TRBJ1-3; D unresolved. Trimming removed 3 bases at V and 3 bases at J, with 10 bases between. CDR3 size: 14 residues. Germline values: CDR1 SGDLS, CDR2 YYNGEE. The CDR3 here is CASSGSTHGNTIYF. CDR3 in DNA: TGTGCCAGCAGCGGTTCTACTCATGGAAACACCATATATTTT.

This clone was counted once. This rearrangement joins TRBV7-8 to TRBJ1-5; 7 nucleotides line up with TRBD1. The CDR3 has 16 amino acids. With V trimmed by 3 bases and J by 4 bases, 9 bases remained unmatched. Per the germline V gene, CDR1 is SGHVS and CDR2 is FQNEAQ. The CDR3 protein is CASSLGWTGRNQPQHF. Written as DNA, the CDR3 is TGTGCCAGCAGCTTGGGGTGGACAGGTAGGAATCAGCCCCAGCATTTT.

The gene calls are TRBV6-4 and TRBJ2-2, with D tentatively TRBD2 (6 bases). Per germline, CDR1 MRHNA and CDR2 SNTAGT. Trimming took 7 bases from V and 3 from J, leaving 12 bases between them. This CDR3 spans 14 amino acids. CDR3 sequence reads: CASTPSGDTGELFF. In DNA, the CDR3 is TGTGCCAGCACCCCCTCGGGGGACACCGGGGAGCTGTTTTTT.

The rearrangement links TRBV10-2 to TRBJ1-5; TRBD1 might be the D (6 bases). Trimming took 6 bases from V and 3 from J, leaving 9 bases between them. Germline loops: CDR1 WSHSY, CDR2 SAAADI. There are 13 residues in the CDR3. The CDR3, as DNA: TGCGCCAGCAGAACAGGGATCAATCAGCCCCAGCATTTT. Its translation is CASRTGINQPQHF.

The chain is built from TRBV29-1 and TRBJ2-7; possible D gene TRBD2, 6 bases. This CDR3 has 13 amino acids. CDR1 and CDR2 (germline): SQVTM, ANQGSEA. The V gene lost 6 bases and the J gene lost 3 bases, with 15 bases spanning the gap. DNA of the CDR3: TGCAGCGTGTCCGGAGGGACCGTCTACGAGCAGTACTTC. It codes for CSVSGGTVYEQYF.

The CDR3 spells CASSHGQFGSYNEQFF. As DNA, the CDR3 is TGTGCCAGTAGCCACGGACAGTTCGGATCCTACAATGAGCAGTTCTTC. This chain joins TRBV19 and TRBJ2-1, with TRBD1 as a possible D gene (6 bases). Trimming cost V 6 bases and J 1 base, with 16 bases left between them. Germline V lookup: CDR1 LNHDA, CDR2 SQIVND (reference sequence). The CDR3 is 16 residues long.

CDR3 coding DNA: TGTGCCAGCAGCCCGACTAGCGGGTCGTACAATGAGCAGTTCTTC. This encodes CASSPTSGSYNEQFF. The V call is TRBV7-3, the J call TRBJ2-1, with 10 bases fitting TRBD2. Germline-derived CDR1 and CDR2 are SGHTA and FQGTGA. The CDR3 is made up of 15 amino acids. The trim removed 5 bases at V and 4 bases at J, leaving 5 bases unmatched.

CDR3 amino acids: CASSYSGTSGGLEQFF. CDR3 bases: TGTGCCAGCAGTTATTCCGGGACTAGCGGGGGGCTTGAGCAGTTCTTC. The chain combines TRBV6-5 with TRBJ2-1; 15 positions agree with TRBD2. With 3 bases clipped from V and 9 bases from J, the junction kept 6 bases outside the gene matches. The CDR3 sequence is 16 residues long. The germline V gene encodes CDR1 MNHEY and CDR2 SVGAGI.

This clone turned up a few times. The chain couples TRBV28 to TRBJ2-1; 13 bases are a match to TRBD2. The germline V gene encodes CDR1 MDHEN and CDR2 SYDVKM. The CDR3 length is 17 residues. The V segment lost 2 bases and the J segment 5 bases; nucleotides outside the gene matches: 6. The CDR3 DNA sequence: TGTGCCAGCAGTTTAGGATATGGACTAGCGGGAGACAATGAGCAGTTCTTC. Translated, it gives CASSLGYGLAGDNEQFF.

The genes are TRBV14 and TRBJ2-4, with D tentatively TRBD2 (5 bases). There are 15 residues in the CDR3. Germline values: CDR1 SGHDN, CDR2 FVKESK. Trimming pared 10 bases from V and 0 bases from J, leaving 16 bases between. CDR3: CATQTSGVAKNIQYF. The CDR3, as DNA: TGTGCCACCCAGACCTCCGGGGTAGCCAAAAACATTCAGTACTTC.

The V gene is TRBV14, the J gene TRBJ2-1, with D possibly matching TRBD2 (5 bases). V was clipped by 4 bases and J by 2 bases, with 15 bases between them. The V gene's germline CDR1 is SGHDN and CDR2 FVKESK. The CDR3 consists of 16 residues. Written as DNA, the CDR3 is TGTGCCAGCAGCCTATTGGGGAGCATTACCTACAATGAGCAGTTCTTC. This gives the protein CASSLLGSITYNEQFF.

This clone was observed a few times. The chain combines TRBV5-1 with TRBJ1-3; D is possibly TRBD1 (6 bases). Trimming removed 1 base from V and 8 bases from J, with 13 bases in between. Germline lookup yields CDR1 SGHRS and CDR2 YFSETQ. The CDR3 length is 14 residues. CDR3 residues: CASSLTTGSHTIYF. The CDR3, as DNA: TGCGCCAGCAGCTTGACAACAGGGTCCCACACCATATATTTT.